These 17 T cell receptor beta chains were sequenced from one sample in a study of CD8 T cells in ankylosing spondylitis. The study, taken as a whole, reports: The study identified a TCR beta motif of several highly homologous variants that appeared characteristic of ankylosing spondylitis blood.

These receptors lack a known antigen. MiXCR was run by TCRdb on the 5' RACE reads, yielding one entry per CDR3 protein. Of roughly 700,000 distinct CDR3 sequences in the sample, about 20% were seen once. Sequencing input: blood, either unsorted or a sorted T cell fraction (not recorded which). These receptors all stem from a male donor with ankylosing spondylitis.

The chain joins TRBV3-1 to TRBJ2-1, with D unresolved. The CDR3 length is 16 residues. The V end was cut by 0 bases, the J end by 2 bases, with 11 bases between. CDR1 and CDR2 (germline): LGHDT, YNNKEL (reference sequence). The CDR3 here is CASSQDLDLTYNEQFF. The CDR3 coding sequence is TGTGCCAGCAGCCAAGATCTAGATCTCACCTACAATGAGCAGTTCTTC.

Only a few counts were recorded for this clonotype. J is TRBJ2-7 and V is TRBV9, with D possibly being TRBD2 (6 bases). Deletions cut 0 bases from V and 6 bases from J, with 7 bases between. The germline gives CDR1 SGDLS, CDR2 YYNGEE. CDR3 length: 12 amino acids. Written as DNA, the CDR3 is TGTGCCAGCAGCGTAGTGGGAGGCGAGCAGTACTTC. This sequence encodes CASSVVGGEQYF.

This clonotype was seen a handful of times. The chain uses TRBV24-1 and TRBJ2-1, with 9 nucleotides matching TRBD2. Germline-derived CDR1 and CDR2 are KGHDR and SFDVKD. This CDR3 has 16 amino acids. The J segment lost 4 bases and the V segment lost 1 base, leaving 4 bases of the junction unmatched. CDR3 DNA: TGTGCCACCAGTGATTTAGCGGGAGGAGGATACAATGAGCAGTTCTTC. It is translated as CATSDLAGGGYNEQFF.

As for this clonotype: The junction and the germline gene differ at one end; a read error may be behind it. This chain uses TRBV3-1 with TRBJ2-5; TRBD2 matches 7 bases. This CDR3 region has 14 residues. Germline CDR1 is LGHDT and CDR2 is YNNKEL (reference sequence). Here the CDR3 reads CASNQAGIEETQYF. The CDR3 DNA follows: TGTGCCAGCAACCAAGCGGGAATTGAAGAGACCCAGTACTTC.

This clonotype was counted a single time. CDR3 in DNA: TGTGCCACCAGTGATCACAGGGCGTACGGGGCCAACGTCCTGACTTTC. Encoded protein: CATSDHRAYGANVLTF. This chain joins TRBV24-1 and TRBJ2-6, with a tentative D call TRBD1 (6 bases). Germline assignment: CDR1 KGHDR and CDR2 SFDVKD. There are 16 residues in the CDR3. Trimming removed 3 bases at V and 4 bases at J, with 12 bases between.

V gene TRBV5-1 combines with J gene TRBJ1-2, with D possibly being TRBD1 (5 bases). In germline, CDR1 is SGHRS, CDR2 YFSETQ. Trimming left V 5 bases short and J 3 bases short, with 20 bases between. The CDR3 runs to 16 residues. The CDR3, as DNA: TGCGCCAGCAGATTTGGCGGGGACGGCTACGACTATGGCTACACCTTC. Amino acid sequence: CASRFGGDGYDYGYTF.

J is TRBJ2-2 and V is TRBV6-1; TRBD1 agrees at 7 bases. The CDR3 is 16 amino acids. V lost 6 bases to trimming and J lost 5 bases; unmatched junction nucleotides: 12. Germline CDR1 MNHNS, CDR2 SASEGT. CDR3 nucleotides: TGTGCCAGCAGACCTCCCGGGACAGAGACGACCGGGGAGCTGTTTTTT. Amino acids: CASRPPGTETTGELFF.

This chain uses TRBV11-2 with TRBJ2-1; 11 bases map to TRBD1. CDR3 length: 17 amino acids. CDR1 and CDR2 from the germline V gene are SGHAT and FQNNGV. The junction had 2 bases not matched to a gene; V was cut back by 0 bases and J by 1 base. CDR3 DNA: TGTGCCAGCAGCTTAGATCGGGACAGGGGGTCCTACAATGAGCAGTTCTTC. It codes for CASSLDRDRGSYNEQFF. The full variable domain, with the rest looked up from reference TRBV11-2 and TRBJ2-1, is EAGVAQSPRYKIIEKRQSVAFWCNPISGHATLYWYQQILGQGPKLLIQFQNNGVVDDSQLPKDRFSAERLKGVDSTLKIQPAKLEDSAVYLCASSLDRDRGSYNEQFFGPGTRLTVL.

This chain joins TRBV2 and TRBJ2-3, with TRBD2 identical over 12 bases. Germline assignment: CDR1 SNHLY and CDR2 FYNNEI. The CDR3 sequence is 16 residues long. The V gene end was trimmed by 2 bases and the J gene end by 4 bases; junction bases not matched to a gene: 4. CDR3 sequence (DNA): TGTGCCAGCAGTGAAACGCCTAGCGGGGGGGCAGATACGCAGTATTTT. Translating it yields CASSETPSGGADTQYF.

This clonotype has only a few counts. The rearrangement links TRBV20-1 to TRBJ2-6; D gene uncertain. The CDR3 is made up of 14 amino acids. The germline V gene has CDR1 DFQATT and CDR2 SNEGSKA (reference sequence). V was shortened by 2 bases and J by 3 bases, with 8 bases between the two germline ends. CDR3 protein: CSARKGGGANVLTF. In DNA, the CDR3 is TGCAGTGCTAGAAAGGGCGGTGGGGCCAACGTCCTGACTTTC.

There are a few counts of this clonotype. The rearrangement joins TRBV15 to TRBJ2-7; D not certain. V was trimmed by 2 bases and J by 4 bases, leaving 18 bases between them. The CDR3 is 16 amino acids. Looked up from germline, CDR1 is LNHNV and CDR2 is YYDKDF (reference sequence). CDR3 in DNA: TGTGCCACCAGCAGACAACCTTCGCGGTCCGGGTACGAGCAGTACTTC. Translating gives CATSRQPSRSGYEQYF.

This sequence joins TRBV18 and TRBJ2-4; a weak D match, TRBD1 (6 bases). Trimming shortened V by 3 bases and J by 6 bases, and 15 bases separated the two germline ends. CDR3 length: 15 residues. Germline V gene lookup returns CDR1 KGHSH and CDR2 LQKENI. This CDR3 is CASSPGQGKANIQYF. The CDR3 bases are TGTGCCAGCTCACCTGGGCAGGGGAAAGCAAACATTCAGTACTTC. Using reference TRBV18 and TRBJ2-4 for the parts outside the CDR3, the full variable domain is NAGVMQNPRHLVRRRGQEARLRCSPMKGHSHVYWYRQLPEEGLKFMVYLQKENIIDESGMPKERFSAEFPKEGPSILRIQQVVRGDSAAYFCASSPGQGKANIQYFGAGTRLSVL.

This clonotype showed up just a few times. CDR3 residues: CASSRTTGTPDTQYF. CDR3 in DNA: TGTGCCAGCAGCCGTACTACAGGGACGCCAGATACGCAGTATTTT. The rearrangement uses TRBV9 and TRBJ2-3, with D tentatively TRBD1 (6 bases). This CDR3 contains 15 residues. Germline CDR1 and CDR2: SGDLS and YYNGEE. Trimming left V 4 bases short and J 4 bases short, with 16 bases between.

This clonotype was recorded a few times. V is TRBV27 and J is TRBJ2-3; D remains ambiguous. Germline V gives CDR1 MNHEY, CDR2 SMNVEV (reference sequence). Trimming took 7 bases from V and 0 from J, leaving 14 bases between them. This CDR3 has 15 amino acids. CDR3 sequence (DNA): TGTGCCAGCACGCCCCGGGTACCCAGCACAGATACGCAGTATTTT. Translation gives CASTPRVPSTDTQYF.

In its sample, this clonotype was seen a few times. The rearrangement uses TRBV11-2 and TRBJ2-7; D not resolved. The V gene's germline CDR1 is SGHAT and CDR2 FQNNGV. The CDR3 loop spans 13 amino acids. Trimming shortened V by 1 base and J by 6 bases, and 10 bases separated the two germline ends. The CDR3 sequence: CASSLGFQAEQYF. CDR3 in DNA: TGTGCCAGCAGCTTAGGGTTCCAGGCCGAGCAGTACTTC.

The chain combines TRBV29-1 with TRBJ2-1, with 8 bases identical to TRBD2. The germline V gene encodes CDR1 SQVTM and CDR2 ANQGSEA. V gave up 0 bases and J gave up 15 bases; unmatched junction bases: 7. The CDR3 loop spans 12 amino acids. The CDR3 here is CSVEENGLAGFF. In DNA form, the CDR3 reads TGCAGCGTTGAAGAAAACGGACTAGCCGGGTTCTTC.

The rearrangement links TRBV20-1 to TRBJ2-3; TRBD2 aligns across 10 bases. The CDR3 is 16 residues long. Unmatched junction bases numbered 15, after V lost 4 bases and J lost 8 bases. Germline lookup yields CDR1 DFQATT and CDR2 SNEGSKA (reference sequence). The CDR3 here is CSAIRQWSGGAGTQYF. The CDR3 nucleotides read TGCAGTGCTATCCGGCAGTGGAGCGGGGGGGCCGGTACGCAGTATTTT.